This T cell receptor beta chain comes out of a study of blood T cells in healthy people across ages. Study outcomes and limitations: A roughly linear fall in TCR beta diversity per million T cells was seen with increasing age.

The CDR3 extends over 15 amino acids. Germline CDR1 SGHTA, CDR2 FQGNSA. V trimming: 5 bases; J trimming: 4 bases; junction bases outside the gene matches: 7. About this clonotype itself: The antigen is undetermined.

The use of a sample-barcoded 5' primer and a J-beta primer mix characterized a second PCR of about 7 to 12 cycles. Each cDNA molecule, via a template-switch adaptor with 12 random nucleotides, was tagged. One entry per CDR3 protein results from TCRdb running MiXCR on the 5' RACE reads. The sample consists of 1.6 million or so distinct CDR3 sequences, roughly a third of them appearing once. This sequence joins TRBV7-2 and TRBJ2-3, with 9 bases aligning to TRBD2. Sequenced material: blood. This receptor was identified in a woman aged 25 to 45 in good health. In DNA form, the CDR3 reads TGTGCCAGCAGCGGCGGGACTAGCCAAGCAGATACGCAGTATTTT. Translated: CASSGGTSQADTQYF.